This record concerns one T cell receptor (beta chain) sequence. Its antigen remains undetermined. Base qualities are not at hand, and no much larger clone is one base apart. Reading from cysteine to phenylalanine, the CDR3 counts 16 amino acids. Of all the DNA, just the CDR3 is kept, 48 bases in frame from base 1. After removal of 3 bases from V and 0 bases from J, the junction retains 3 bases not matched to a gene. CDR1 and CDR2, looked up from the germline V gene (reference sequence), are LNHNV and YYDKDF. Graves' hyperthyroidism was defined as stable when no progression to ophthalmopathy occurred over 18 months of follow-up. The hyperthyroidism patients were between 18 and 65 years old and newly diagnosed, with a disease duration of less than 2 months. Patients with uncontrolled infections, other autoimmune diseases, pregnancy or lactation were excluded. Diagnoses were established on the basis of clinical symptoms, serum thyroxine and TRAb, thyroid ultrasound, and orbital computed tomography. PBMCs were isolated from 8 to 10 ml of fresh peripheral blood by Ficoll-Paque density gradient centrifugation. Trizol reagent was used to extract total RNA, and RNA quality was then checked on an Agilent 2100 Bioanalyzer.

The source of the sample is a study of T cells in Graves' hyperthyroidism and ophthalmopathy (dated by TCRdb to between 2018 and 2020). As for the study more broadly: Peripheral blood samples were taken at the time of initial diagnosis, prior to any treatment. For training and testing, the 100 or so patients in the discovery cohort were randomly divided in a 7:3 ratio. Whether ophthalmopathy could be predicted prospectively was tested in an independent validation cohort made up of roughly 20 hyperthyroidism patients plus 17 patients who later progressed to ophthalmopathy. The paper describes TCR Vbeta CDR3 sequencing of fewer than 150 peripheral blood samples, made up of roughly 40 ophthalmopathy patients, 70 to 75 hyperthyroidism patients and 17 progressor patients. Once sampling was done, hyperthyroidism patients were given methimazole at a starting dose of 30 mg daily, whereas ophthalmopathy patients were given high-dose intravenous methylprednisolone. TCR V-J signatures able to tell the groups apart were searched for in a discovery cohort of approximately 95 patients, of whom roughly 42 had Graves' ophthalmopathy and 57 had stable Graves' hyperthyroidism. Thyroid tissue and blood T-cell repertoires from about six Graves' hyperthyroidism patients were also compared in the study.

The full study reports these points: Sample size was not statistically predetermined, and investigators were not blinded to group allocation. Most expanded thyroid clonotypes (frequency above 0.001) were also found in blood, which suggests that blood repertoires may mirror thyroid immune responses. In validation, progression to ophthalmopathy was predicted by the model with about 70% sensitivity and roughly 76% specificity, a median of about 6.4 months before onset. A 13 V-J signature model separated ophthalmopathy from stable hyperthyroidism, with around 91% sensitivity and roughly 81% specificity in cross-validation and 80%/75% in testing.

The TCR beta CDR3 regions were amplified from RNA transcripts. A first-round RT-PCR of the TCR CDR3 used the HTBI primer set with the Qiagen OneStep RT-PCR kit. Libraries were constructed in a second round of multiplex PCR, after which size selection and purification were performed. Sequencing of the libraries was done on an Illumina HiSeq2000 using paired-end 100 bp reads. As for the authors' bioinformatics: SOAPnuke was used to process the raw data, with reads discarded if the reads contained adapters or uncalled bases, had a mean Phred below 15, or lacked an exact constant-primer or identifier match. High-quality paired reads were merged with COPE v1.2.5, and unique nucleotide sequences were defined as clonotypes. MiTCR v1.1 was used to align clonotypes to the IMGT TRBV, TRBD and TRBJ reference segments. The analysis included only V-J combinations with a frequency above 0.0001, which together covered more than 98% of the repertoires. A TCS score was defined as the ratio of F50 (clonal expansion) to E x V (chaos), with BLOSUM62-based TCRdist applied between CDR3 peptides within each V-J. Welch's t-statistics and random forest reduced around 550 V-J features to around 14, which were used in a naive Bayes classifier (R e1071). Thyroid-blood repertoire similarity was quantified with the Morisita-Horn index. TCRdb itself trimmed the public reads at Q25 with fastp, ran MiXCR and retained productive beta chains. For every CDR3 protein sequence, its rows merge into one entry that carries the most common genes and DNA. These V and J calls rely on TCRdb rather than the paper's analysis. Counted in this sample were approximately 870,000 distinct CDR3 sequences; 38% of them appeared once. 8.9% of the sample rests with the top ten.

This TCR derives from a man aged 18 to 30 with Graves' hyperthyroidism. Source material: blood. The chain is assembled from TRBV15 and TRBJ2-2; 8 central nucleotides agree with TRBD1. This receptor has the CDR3 CATSRRDRTNTGELFF. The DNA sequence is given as TGTGCCACCAGCAGGAGGGACAGGACGAACACCGGGGAGCTGTTTTTT.